This is a list of T cell receptor beta chains from one sample in a study of tumor-infiltrating lymphocytes in localized non-small cell lung cancer. Clones were read by immunoSEQ multiplex PCR, and TCRdb kept only the in-frame ones, dropping some. The sample records about 18,000 clones, about three quarters being singletons. What was sequenced was lung tumor tissue. The origin of the receptors is a human donor with non-small cell lung cancer. CDR3s include the opening cysteine and the closing phenylalanine or tryptophan. The order of the fields is J gene, V gene, D gene, clone size, CDR3 protein, CDR3 DNA. D genes are given only for firm matches. Not all rows give a size; the values are once, few, many and, for expanded clones, a class.

J gene: TRBJ2-5
V gene: TRBV2
D gene: NA
clone size: NA
CDR3 protein: CASSPQEGRVMAQYF
CDR3 DNA: TGTGCCAGCAGTCCCCAAGAGGGCAGGGTGATGGCCCAGTACTTC

J gene: TRBJ1-2
V gene: TRBV23-1
D gene: NA
clone size: NA
CDR3 protein: CASSPRDSGAPNYGYTF
CDR3 DNA: TGCGCCAGCAGTCCGCGAGACAGTGGGGCACCTAACTATGGCTACACCTTC

J gene: TRBJ2-5
V gene: TRBV6-4
D gene: NA
clone size: NA
CDR3 protein: CASRYRALPQETQYF
CDR3 DNA: TGTGCCAGCAGGTACAGGGCCCTCCCACAAGAGACCCAGTACTTC

J gene: TRBJ2-7
V gene: TRBV2
D gene: TRBD2
clone size: once
CDR3 protein: CASSENPGGSYEQYF
CDR3 DNA: TGTGCCAGCAGTGAAAACCCGGGAGGATCCTACGAGCAGTACTTC

J gene: TRBJ1-3
V gene: TRBV2
D gene: NA
clone size: NA
CDR3 protein: CASSEFSTEAGNTIYF
CDR3 DNA: TGTGCCAGCAGTGAATTTTCGACGGAAGCTGGAAACACCATATATTTT

J gene: TRBJ2-1
V gene: TRBV11-2
D gene: NA
clone size: NA
CDR3 protein: CASSSLDRIHEYNEQFF
CDR3 DNA: TGTGCCAGCAGCAGCCTGGACAGAATCCACGAATACAATGAGCAGTTCTTC

J gene: TRBJ1-2
V gene: TRBV10-1
D gene: NA
clone size: NA
CDR3 protein: CASRPETGVVFSRRNYGYTF
CDR3 DNA: TGCGCCAGCAGGCCCGAGACAGGTGTCGTTTTCAGTCGTAGGAACTATGGCTACACCTTC

J gene: TRBJ1-1
V gene: TRBV7-3
D gene: NA
clone size: few
CDR3 protein: CASSFAKSTEAFF
CDR3 DNA: TGTGCCAGCAGCTTTGCGAAGTCCACTGAAGCTTTCTTT

J gene: TRBJ2-2
V gene: TRBV18
D gene: TRBD2
clone size: NA
CDR3 protein: CASSPRASGGTNAGELFF
CDR3 DNA: TGTGCCAGCTCACCAAGGGCTAGCGGGGGCACAAATGCCGGGGAGCTGTTTTTT

J gene: TRBJ1-1
V gene: TRBV10-3
D gene: TRBD1
clone size: NA
CDR3 protein: CAISDVGQGALFDAAFF
CDR3 DNA: TGTGCCATCAGTGATGTGGGGCAGGGGGCACTCTTCGATGCGGCTTTCTTT

J gene: TRBJ1-5
V gene: TRBV19
D gene: NA
clone size: NA
CDR3 protein: CASSTSARALNQPQHF
CDR3 DNA: TGTGCCAGTAGTACCTCGGCACGCGCGCTCAATCAGCCCCAGCATTTT

J gene: TRBJ2-3
V gene: TRBV6-1
D gene: NA
clone size: NA
CDR3 protein: CALTPGHSSTDTQYF
CDR3 DNA: TGTGCCCTGACTCCGGGACACTCAAGCACAGATACGCAGTATTTT

J gene: TRBJ2-2
V gene: TRBV5-1
D gene: NA
clone size: NA
CDR3 protein: CASTGSDGTGELFF
CDR3 DNA: TGCGCCAGCACGGGTAGCGATGGCACCGGGGAGCTGTTTTTT

J gene: TRBJ1-2
V gene: TRBV28
D gene: NA
clone size: NA
CDR3 protein: CASSLLGANYGYTF
CDR3 DNA: TGTGCCAGCAGTTTATTAGGGGCGAACTATGGCTACACCTTC

J gene: TRBJ1-2
V gene: TRBV6-1
D gene: NA
clone size: NA
CDR3 protein: CASSEGAGAFYGYTF
CDR3 DNA: TGTGCCAGCAGTGAAGGGGCAGGGGCCTTCTATGGCTACACCTTC

J gene: TRBJ1-1
V gene: TRBV5-1
D gene: NA
clone size: few
CDR3 protein: CASHQGMNTEAFF
CDR3 DNA: TGCGCCAGCCACCAGGGGATGAACACTGAAGCTTTCTTT

J gene: TRBJ1-1
V gene: TRBV18
D gene: TRBD1
clone size: few
CDR3 protein: CASSQGANTEAFF
CDR3 DNA: TGTGCCAGCTCACAGGGGGCTAACACTGAAGCTTTCTTT

J gene: TRBJ1-1
V gene: TRBV2
D gene: NA
clone size: NA
CDR3 protein: CASSEGLLNTEAFF
CDR3 DNA: TGTGCCAGCAGTGAGGGCCTTTTGAACACTGAAGCTTTCTTT

J gene: TRBJ1-4
V gene: TRBV28
D gene: TRBD1
clone size: NA
CDR3 protein: CASSPGTGYEKLFF
CDR3 DNA: TGTGCCAGCAGTCCGGGGACAGGATACGAAAAACTGTTTTTT

J gene: TRBJ1-1
V gene: TRBV30
D gene: NA
clone size: NA
CDR3 protein: CAWSVLVNTEAFF
CDR3 DNA: TGTGCCTGGAGTGTATTGGTGAACACTGAAGCTTTCTTT